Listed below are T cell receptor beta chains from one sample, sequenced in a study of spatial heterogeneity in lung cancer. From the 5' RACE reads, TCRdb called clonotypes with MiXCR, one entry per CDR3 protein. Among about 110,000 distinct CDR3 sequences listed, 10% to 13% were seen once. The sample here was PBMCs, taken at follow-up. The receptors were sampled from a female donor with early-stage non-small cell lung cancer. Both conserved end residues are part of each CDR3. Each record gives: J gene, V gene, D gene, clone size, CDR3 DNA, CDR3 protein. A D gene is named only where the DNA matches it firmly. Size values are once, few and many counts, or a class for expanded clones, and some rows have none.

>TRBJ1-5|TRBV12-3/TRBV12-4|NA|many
TGTGCCAGCAGTCCGGGAGGCAATCAGCCCCAGCATTTT
CASSPGGNQPQHF
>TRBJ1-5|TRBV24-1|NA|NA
TGTGCCACCAGTGACCCTACGGACGGTACCTCTTCCCAGCATTTT
CATSDPTDGTSSQHF
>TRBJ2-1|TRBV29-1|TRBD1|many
TGCAGCGTTGAAGGACAGGGCGGCTACAATGAGCAGTTCTTC
CSVEGQGGYNEQFF
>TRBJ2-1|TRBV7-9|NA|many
TGTGCCAGCAGCTTAGTTCAGTGGGGACGTGATAATGAGCAGTTCTTC
CASSLVQWGRDNEQFF
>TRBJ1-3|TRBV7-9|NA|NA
TGTGCCAGCAGCTTCTCGCATCTCTCTGGAAACACCATATATTTT
CASSFSHLSGNTIYF
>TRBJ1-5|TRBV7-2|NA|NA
TGTGCCAGCAGCTTAGCCCCTCGGGGGCCGGCCAATCAGCCCCAGCATTTT
CASSLAPRGPANQPQHF
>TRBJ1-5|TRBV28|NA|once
TGTGCCAGCAGTTCCTTGAGAGGGCCCCAGCATTTT
CASSSLRGPQHF
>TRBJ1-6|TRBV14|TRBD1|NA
TGTGCCAGCAGCTCCTCCGGGACAGGCCATGATTCACCCCTCCACTTT
CASSSSGTGHDSPLHF
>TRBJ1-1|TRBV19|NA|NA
TGTGCCAGTAGCACCCGGCGCACTGAAGCTTTCTTT
CASSTRRTEAFF
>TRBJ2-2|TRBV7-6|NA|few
TGTGCCAGCAGCGACGGCGTCGGCACCGGGGAGCTGTTTTTT
CASSDGVGTGELFF
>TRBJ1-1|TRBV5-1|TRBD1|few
TGCGCCAGCAGCTTTATACAGGGGGCTGACGGGAACACTGAAGCTTTCTTT
CASSFIQGADGNTEAFF
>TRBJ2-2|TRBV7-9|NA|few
TGTGCCAGCAGCCCTCCGGCTGGGGAACTCACCGGGGAGCTGTTTTTT
CASSPPAGELTGELFF
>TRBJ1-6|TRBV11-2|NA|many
TGTGCCAGCAGCTTATCCACTTCACCCCTCCACTTT
CASSLSTSPLHF
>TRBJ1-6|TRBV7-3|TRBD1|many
TGTGCCAGCAGTCGGGACAGGGCTAATTCACCCCTCCACTTT
CASSRDRANSPLHF
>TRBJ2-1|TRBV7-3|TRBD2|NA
TGTGCCAGCAGCTTATATCGCGCCGGAAGGACTAGCGGAAACAATGAGCAGTTCTTC
CASSLYRAGRTSGNNEQFF
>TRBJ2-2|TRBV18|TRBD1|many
TGTGCCAGCTCACCGAGACAGGGAGAGGTCACCGGGGAGCTGTTTTTT
CASSPRQGEVTGELFF
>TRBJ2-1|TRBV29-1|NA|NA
TGCAGCGTCGGTGCGGGAAGTATGTACAATGAGCAGTTCTTC
CSVGAGSMYNEQFF
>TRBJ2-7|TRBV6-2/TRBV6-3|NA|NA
TGTGCCAGCAGTTACTTCCCGGGAAGCGAGCAGTACTTC
CASSYFPGSEQYF
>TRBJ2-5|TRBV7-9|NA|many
TGTGCCAGCAGCCCGCAGTCAGGGGAGACCCAGTACTTC
CASSPQSGETQYF
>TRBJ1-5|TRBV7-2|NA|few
TGTGCCAGCAGCTTAGTTGTGGGGGATCAGCCCAAGCATTTT
CASSLVVGDQPKHF